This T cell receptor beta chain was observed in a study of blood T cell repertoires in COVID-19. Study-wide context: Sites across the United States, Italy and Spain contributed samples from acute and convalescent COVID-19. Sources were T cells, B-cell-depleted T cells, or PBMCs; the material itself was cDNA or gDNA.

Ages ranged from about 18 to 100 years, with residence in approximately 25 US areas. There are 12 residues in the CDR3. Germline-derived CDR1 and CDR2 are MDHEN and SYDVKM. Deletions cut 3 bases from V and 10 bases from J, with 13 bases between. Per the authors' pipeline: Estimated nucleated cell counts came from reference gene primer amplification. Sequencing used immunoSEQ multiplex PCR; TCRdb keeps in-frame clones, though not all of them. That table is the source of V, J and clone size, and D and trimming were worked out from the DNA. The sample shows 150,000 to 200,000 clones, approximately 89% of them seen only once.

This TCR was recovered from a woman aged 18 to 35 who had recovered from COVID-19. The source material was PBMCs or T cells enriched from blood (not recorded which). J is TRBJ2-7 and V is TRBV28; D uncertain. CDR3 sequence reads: CASSLWQSKQYF. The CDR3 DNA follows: TGTGCCAGCAGTTTGTGGCAATCAAAACAGTACTTC.